Here is one TCR beta chain with its context. This clone was recorded once. Its recognized antigen is unknown. Qualities for individual bases were not recorded, and no much larger clone is one base off. The immunoSEQ Assay, a bias-controlled multiplex PCR, was used to amplify TCRbeta CDR3 regions from genomic DNA. As for the authors' bioinformatics: The number of nucleated cells in each sample was estimated by amplification of reference gene primers within the assay. To quantify the absolute abundance of each unique TCRbeta CDR3 rearrangement, sequence reads were collapsed and filtered. For each sample, productive Simpson clonality was calculated by taking the square root of Simpson's diversity index across productive rearrangements. TCRdb's version of the immuneACCESS table is confined to in-frame rearrangements and falls short of the full clone set. An unresolved V gene accounts for under half of the shortfall where checked; the remainder is of unknown origin. V, J and clone size derive from that table, while D and trimming were established from the DNA sequence. This sample is represented by hundreds of thousands of clones; 88% of them were singletons. Around 2% of the sample lies in the top ten.

As encoded in the germline V gene, CDR1 is MDHEN while CDR2 is SYDVKM. The CDR3 sequence holds 15 residues, the cysteine and phenylalanine included. The retained sequence is limited to the CDR3, 45 bases, with the frame set at the first base. V drops 3 bases and J drops 5 bases, leaving 16 bases in between. In the prospective study, participants were 18 to 89 years old, resided in about two dozen geographic areas of the United States, and were enrolled through a virtual design. Cohort assignment in the prospective study relied on participant-reported clinical history from a screening survey and a study questionnaire. In the prospective study, mobile phlebotomists collected whole blood, serum and a nasopharyngeal or oropharyngeal swab from each participant. Prospective study participants could optionally give additional blood draws and questionnaires over an approximately 2-month period. Prospective study blood samples were shipped either frozen or at room temperature before DNA extraction.

The entry originates in a study of blood T cell repertoires in COVID-19 (dated by TCRdb to about 2020). For the study in its entirety: Recovered participants in ImmuneRACE Cohort 3 were defined by two consecutive negative NP/OP PCR tests, clearance by a healthcare professional, or resolution of symptoms. The collaborator samples originated in the United States, Italy and Spain and spanned the acute and convalescent phases of COVID-19. The material from the prospective study consisted of cDNA or gDNA derived from T cells, B-cell-depleted T cells, or PBMCs. Subjects who had been exposed to COVID-19, were actively infected with it, or had recovered from it provided the deeply sampled blood TCRbeta repertoires that made up the dataset. A freely available public database, intended as a resource for researchers studying the immune response to SARS-CoV-2, is where the repertoires were released. The samples were drawn from two sources: the first 160 participants of the ongoing ImmuneRACE study, and fewer than 1,500 subjects contributed by 6 global collaborators. Sample metadata almost always included a de-identified subject ID, COVID-19 status, age in years and sex. Where HLA class I and class II types were available, the types were taken from metadata supplied by the sample provider, not from assay-based typing. Paper-wide results and their limitations: How much clinical and demographic metadata was included differed by source and by participant, and the metadata was provided uncurated.

The rearranged chain carries TRBV28 and TRBJ2-5; the D segment could be TRBD1, given 7 matching bases. This clonotype originated in a woman aged 60-75 years in a cohort exposed to, infected with or recovered from COVID-19 (not recorded which). The sample consisted of PBMCs or T cells enriched from blood (not recorded which). The CDR3 reads as follows: CASSFSRRGRETQYF. The bases read TGTGCCAGCAGTTTCTCCCGGAGGGGGCGGGAGACCCAGTACTTC.